This T cell receptor (beta chain) was identified during a study of cytomegalovirus exposure and HLA in healthy donors. Whole-study context: Out of roughly 170 million T cells, an earlier analysis found about 120 million unique TCR beta sequences in total. Study-wide results and caveats: A missense variant in DCLRE1C was later tied to TCR beta V- and J-gene trimming. Sequencing likely generated an artifact that appeared as a cluster of highly shared sequence variants. It was approximately 150 TCR beta chains that were listed as cytomegalovirus-associated.

Concerning this clone: Its antigen is not identified.

Researchers ran the PCR with 60 Vbeta and 13 Jbeta primers. Sequencing was performed with immunoSEQ multiplex PCR; in TCRdb, only in-frame clones are kept and a portion is missing. The sample records approximately 140,000 clones, 81% being singletons. The V end was cut by 5 bases, the J end by 0 bases, with 13 bases between. CDR3 size: 15 residues. CDR1 is MDHEN and CDR2 is SYDVKM in the germline V gene. Sequenced material: PBMCs. The V and J genes are TRBV28 and TRBJ1-2; possibly TRBD1 for D (5 bases). The clonotype was recovered from a man aged 18 to 29 in good health and CMV-seronegative. The CDR3 loop reads CASSVPSGANYGYTF. For the CDR3, the DNA is TGTGCCAGCAGTGTACCCTCGGGGGCTAACTATGGCTACACCTTC.